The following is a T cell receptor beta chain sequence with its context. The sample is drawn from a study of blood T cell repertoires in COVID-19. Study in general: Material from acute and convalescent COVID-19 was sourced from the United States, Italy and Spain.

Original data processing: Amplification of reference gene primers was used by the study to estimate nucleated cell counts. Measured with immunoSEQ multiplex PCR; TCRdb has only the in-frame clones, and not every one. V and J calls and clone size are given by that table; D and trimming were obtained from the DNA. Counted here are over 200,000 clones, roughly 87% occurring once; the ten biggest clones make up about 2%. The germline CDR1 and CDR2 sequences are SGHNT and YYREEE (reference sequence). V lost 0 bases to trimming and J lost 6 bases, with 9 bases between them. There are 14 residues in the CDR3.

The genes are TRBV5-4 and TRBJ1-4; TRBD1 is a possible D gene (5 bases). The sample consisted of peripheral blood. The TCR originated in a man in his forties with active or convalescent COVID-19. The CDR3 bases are TGTGCCAGCAGCTTGGGCGGCAGGGATGAAAAACTGTTTTTT. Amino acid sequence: CASSLGGRDEKLFF.